A selection of T cell receptor beta chains follows, all from one sample in a study of Graves' ophthalmopathy and Graves' hyperthyroidism. TCRdb ran MiXCR on the multiplex PCR reads and lists one entry per CDR3 protein. The profile shows under 250,000 distinct CDR3 sequences, 20% to 25% of them singletons. Sequenced: peripheral blood. The receptors derive from a woman aged 45-59 years with Graves' ophthalmopathy. Both conserved end residues are part of each CDR3. The D gene is left open where the match is weak. Clone size appears in some rows only: once, few, many, or a class for an expanded clone.

>NA|many|TRBJ1-1|TRBV5-1
TGCGCCAGCAGCTTCCCAGGGAAAAACACTGAAGCTTTCTTT
CASSFPGKNTEAFF
>NA|NA|TRBJ1-5|TRBV6-2/TRBV6-3
TGTGCCAGCAGTAAACAGGGAGCCGGGAGCAATCAGCCCCAGCATTTT
CASSKQGAGSNQPQHF
>NA|NA|TRBJ2-7|TRBV7-9
TGTGCCAGCAGCACCCCGGGACTCCCCTCCTACGAGCAGTACTTC
CASSTPGLPSYEQYF
>TRBD1|many|TRBJ2-5|TRBV29-1
TGCAGCGTTGGCCAGGGGGAAGAGACCCAGTACTTC
CSVGQGEETQYF
>TRBD1|NA|TRBJ1-2|TRBV12-3/TRBV12-4
TGTGCCAGCAACCTCGGACAGGGTAACGGCTACACCTTC
CASNLGQGNGYTF
>NA|NA|TRBJ2-7|TRBV6-1
TGTGCCAGCAGTGAATGGGGAACCGAGCAGTACTTC
CASSEWGTEQYF
>TRBD2|many|TRBJ2-7|TRBV6-5
TGTGCCAGCAGTTACGCGGGAGGGCCAGTAGAGCAGTACTTC
CASSYAGGPVEQYF
>NA|many|TRBJ2-2|TRBV2
TGTGCCAGCAGTCGCAATAAGAACACCGGGGAGCTGTTTTTT
CASSRNKNTGELFF
>TRBD1|many|TRBJ1-5|TRBV11-1
TGTGCCAGCAGCACCGGGACAGGGCAACATAGCAATCAGCCCCAGCATTTT
CASSTGTGQHSNQPQHF
>NA|many|TRBJ2-5|TRBV24-1
TGTGCCACCAGTGCCCCCGGGACAAATAGTTACCAAGAGACCCAGTACTTC
CATSAPGTNSYQETQYF
>TRBD1|many|TRBJ2-7|TRBV30
TGTGCCTGGAGTGCTAACAATTACAGGGGACAGTACTTC
CAWSANNYRGQYF
>NA|many|TRBJ1-2|TRBV12-3/TRBV12-4
TGTGCCAGCAGTCGGGCCCGAGTGGGCTACACCTTC
CASSRARVGYTF
>TRBD2|NA|TRBJ2-7|TRBV20-1
TGCAGTGGCACAAGCGGGGCGGTGCTCGAGCAGTACTTC
CSGTSGAVLEQYF
>NA|many|TRBJ1-5|TRBV20-1
TGCAGTGCTAGGGAAACAGGGATGGGTAATCAGCCCCAGCATTTT
CSARETGMGNQPQHF
>TRBD2|NA|TRBJ2-3|TRBV11-2
TGTGCCAGCAGCTTAAATAGCGGGAGGACAGATACGCAGTATTTT
CASSLNSGRTDTQYF
>NA|many|TRBJ1-5|TRBV15
TGTGCCACCAGCAGCGGGCATTTAGTTAGCAATCAGCCCCAGCATTTT
CATSSGHLVSNQPQHF
>NA|few|TRBJ1-6|TRBV28
TGTGCCAGCACGACCGGGACACCTATCTCCTATAATTCACCCCTCCACTTT
CASTTGTPISYNSPLHF
>TRBD2|many|TRBJ2-5|TRBV2
TGTGCCAGCATCCGACTAGCGGCGAGAGCGGAGACCCAGTACTTC
CASIRLAARAETQYF
>NA|many|TRBJ2-5|TRBV6-5
TGTGCCAGCATTAGAGGGGAGACCCAGTACTTC
CASIRGETQYF
>NA|many|TRBJ2-2|TRBV28
TGTGCCAGCTGTGGGAGTAACACCGGGGAGCTGTTTTTT
CASCGSNTGELFF
>NA|once|TRBJ1-6|TRBV27
TGTGCCAGCAGTTTTCGAGGGTACAGTTCACCCCTCCACTTT
CASSFRGYSSPLHF
>TRBD2|many|TRBJ2-7|TRBV12-3/TRBV12-4
TGTGCCAGCAGTTTAAGCGGGGGAACCTACGAGCAGTACTTC
CASSLSGGTYEQYF
>NA|NA|TRBJ2-2|TRBV28
TGTGCCAGCTTGCACACCGGGGAGCTGTTTTTT
CASLHTGELFF
>NA|many|TRBJ1-1|TRBV6-1
TGTGCCAGCAGTGAACTACCCGGCGGCAGCGCGGGATTGAACACTGAAGCTTTCTTT
CASSELPGGSAGLNTEAFF
>NA|NA|TRBJ2-7|TRBV6-2/TRBV6-3
TGTGCCAGCAGTTACGGATTCGGCGAGCAGTACTTC
CASSYGFGEQYF
>NA|many|TRBJ2-2|TRBV2
TGTGCCAGCAGTGGAAGGGGAGGCTCGAACACCGGGGAGCTGTTTTTT
CASSGRGGSNTGELFF
>TRBD1|many|TRBJ2-7|TRBV2
TGTGCCAGCAGTGGAGGGACAGAAATTCCCTACGAGCAGTACTTC
CASSGGTEIPYEQYF
>NA|many|TRBJ1-6|TRBV10-3
TGTGCCATCAGTGTATCGGAGAATAATTCACCCCTCCACTTT
CAISVSENNSPLHF
>NA|many|TRBJ1-1|TRBV6-6
TGTGCCAGCAGTTTTGGACACATGAACACTGAAGCTTTCTTT
CASSFGHMNTEAFF
>NA|medium-sized|TRBJ1-2|TRBV12-3/TRBV12-4
TGTGCCAGCAGTTTAGCCACTAACTATGGCTACACCTTC
CASSLATNYGYTF
>NA|few|TRBJ2-5|TRBV27
TGTGCCAGCAGTTCCCGGCCGGTAGCGGCCCCCCAGAGGCAGTACTTC
CASSSRPVAAPQRQYF
>NA|many|TRBJ2-7|TRBV12-3/TRBV12-4
TGTGCCAGCAGTTCGGGGTGGGGTTTGATGGACGAGCAGTACTTC
CASSSGWGLMDEQYF